This TCR beta chain was sequenced for a study of beta chain features in type 1 diabetes. Study observations and caveats: Significant though moderate, a shortening of TCRB CDR3s appeared in all four CD4+ subsets of Type 1 diabetes patients. PCR might show a preference for shorter templates, equally across patients and controls. Small HLA sub-analyses could not settle whether HLA shapes TCRB rearrangement.

Germline V gene sequence: CDR1 SNHLY, CDR2 FYNNEI. The CDR3 consists of 15 residues. V shed 6 bases, J shed 6 bases, and the junction held 10 bases outside the gene matches. Expressed TCRB transcripts were sequenced after all isolated RNA was converted to cDNA. Data came from immunoSEQ multiplex PCR; TCRdb stores just in-frame clones and leaves some out. This sample has hundreds of thousands of clones; more than 13% occur once, and the top ten carry 0.04%. Note on this clone: The antigen remains undetermined.

This TCR came from a young man with type 1 diabetes. The material sequenced was naive CD4+ T cells from blood. The chain has TRBV2 and TRBJ2-3, with 9 nucleotides matching TRBD2. CDR3 DNA: TGTGCCAGCAGGGCCGGGACTAGCCCGTGGGATACGCAGTATTTT. Its translation is CASRAGTSPWDTQYF.